The 22 T cell receptor beta chains listed next were all sequenced from one sample in a study of blood T cell repertoires in COVID-19 (dated by TCRdb to 2020 to 2021). The method was the immunoSEQ multiplex PCR assay. TCRdb's version of the immuneACCESS table is confined to in-frame rearrangements and falls short of the full clone set. An unresolved V gene accounts for under half of the shortfall where checked; the remainder is of unknown origin. This sample holds under 200,000 clones; roughly 88% were observed only once. 2% to 3% of the sample is held by the ten biggest clonotypes. The sequenced sample consisted of peripheral blood. Receptors were obtained from a man between 18 and 35 years old with acute or convalescent COVID-19.

Points on this clone: Its ends do not fully match the called genes, so a read error is possible. The V and J genes are TRBV5-6 and TRBJ1-1, with D perhaps matching TRBD1 (6 bases). Germline CDR1 SGHDT, CDR2 YYEEEE. The CDR3 is 16 amino acids. CDR3 loop: CASRLGTGQLNTEAFF. The CDR3 bases are TGTGCCAGCAGATTGGGTACTGGACAGTTGAACACTGAAGCTTTCTTT.

V is TRBV12-3 or TRBV12-4 and J is TRBJ2-2; D not resolved. V lost 5 bases and J 6 bases, leaving 4 bases between the germline ends. There are 11 residues in the CDR3. DNA for the CDR3: TGTGCCAGCAGTCGTCCCGGGGAGCTGTTTTTT. This translates into CASSRPGELFF.

The chain links TRBV15 to TRBJ1-3, with D possibly matching TRBD1 (6 bases). This CDR3 is built from 15 residues. Germline V gene sequence: CDR1 LNHNV, CDR2 YYDKDF (reference sequence). V lost 2 bases and J 0 bases, leaving 8 bases between the germline ends. The CDR3 is CATSRKQGSGNTIYF. CDR3 DNA: TGTGCCACCAGCAGAAAACAGGGCTCTGGAAACACCATATATTTT.

CDR3 sequence (DNA): TGCGCCAGCAGCCGGGAGGGGACAGACACCGGGGAGCTGTTTTTT. This gives the protein CASSREGTDTGELFF. The chain employs TRBV5-1 and TRBJ2-2; D is perhaps TRBD2 (8 bases). This CDR3 has 15 amino acids. Germline CDR1 reads SGHRS; CDR2 reads YFSETQ. V was clipped by 4 bases and J by 3 bases, with 13 bases between them.

The chain is built from TRBV5-5 and TRBJ2-7; TRBD1 is a possible D gene (7 bases). This CDR3 is built from 13 residues. V was trimmed by 0 bases and J by 7 bases, leaving 11 bases between them. CDR1 and CDR2 from the germline V gene are SGHKS and YYEKEE (reference sequence). CDR3 protein: CASSLAAGGEQYF. The CDR3 DNA is TGTGCCAGCAGCTTGGCCGCAGGGGGGGAGCAGTACTTC. Drawing the rest from reference TRBV5-5 and TRBJ2-7, the complete variable domain is DAGVTQSPTHLIKTRGQQVTLRCSPISGHKSVSWYQQVLGQGPQFIFQYYEKEERGRGNFPDRFSARQFPNYSSELNVNALLLGDSALYLCASSLAAGGEQYFGPGTRLTVT.

This chain uses TRBV5-1 with TRBJ2-5; D ambiguous. Germline V lookup: CDR1 SGHRS, CDR2 YFSETQ. CDR3 length equals 11 residues. Trimming stripped 4 bases from V and 1 base from J, with 2 bases between. The CDR3 protein is CASSLQETQYF. In nucleotides, the CDR3 is TGCGCCAGCAGCCTCCAAGAGACCCAGTACTTC.

The chain joins TRBV5-1 to TRBJ1-1; 8 nucleotides align to TRBD1. The CDR3 runs 16 residues. Germline V CDR1 and CDR2: SGHRS, YFSETQ. V lost 4 bases and J lost 5; bases outside the gene matches: 13. CDR3 coding DNA: TGCGCCAGCAGCCTTCTCGCAGGGGGCAGGCGGACTGAAGCTTTCTTT. Translated, it gives CASSLLAGGRRTEAFF. Variable domain in full (rest from reference TRBV5-1 and TRBJ1-1): KAGVTQTPRYLIKTRGQQVTLSCSPISGHRSVSWYQQTPGQGLQFLFEYFSETQRNKGNFPGRFSGRQFSNSRSEMNVSTLELGDSALYLCASSLLAGGRRTEAFFGQGTRLTVV.

The chain has TRBV6-6 and TRBJ1-1; D is undetermined. With 2 bases removed from V and 3 bases from J, the gap between germline ends came to 10 bases. The V gene's germline CDR1 is MNHNY and CDR2 SVGAGI (reference sequence). This CDR3 contains 14 residues. This CDR3 is CASSYASGDTEAFF. The CDR3, as DNA: TGTGCCAGCAGTTACGCTAGTGGAGACACTGAAGCTTTCTTT.

The chain joins TRBV18 to TRBJ1-3; TRBD1 is a possible D gene (5 bases). Germline V gives CDR1 KGHSH, CDR2 LQKENI. V was clipped by 5 bases and J by 0 bases, with 11 bases between them. CDR3 length: 15 amino acids. CDR3 loop: CASSVTGTSGNTIYF. CDR3 nucleotide sequence: TGTGCCAGCTCAGTAACAGGAACCTCTGGAAACACCATATATTTT.

The J gene is TRBJ2-5, the V gene TRBV5-5; tentative D call: TRBD2 (5 bases). Trimming took 3 bases from V and 5 from J, leaving 8 bases between them. This CDR3 region has 12 residues. Germline V gives CDR1 SGHKS, CDR2 YYEKEE (reference sequence). The CDR3 loop reads CASSYGGETQYF. CDR3 in DNA: TGTGCCAGCAGCTACGGCGGGGAGACCCAGTACTTC. Complete variable domain (other parts from reference TRBV5-5 and TRBJ2-5): DAGVTQSPTHLIKTRGQQVTLRCSPISGHKSVSWYQQVLGQGPQFIFQYYEKEERGRGNFPDRFSARQFPNYSSELNVNALLLGDSALYLCASSYGGETQYFGPGTRLLVL.

A few counts support this clone. In DNA, the CDR3 is TGTGCCAGCAGTTCGTCACAGGGGGGAGGCAATCAGCCCCAGCATTTT. This gives the protein CASSSSQGGGNQPQHF. This sequence joins TRBV27 and TRBJ1-5; 8 bases agree with TRBD1. This CDR3 region has 16 residues. The V segment lost 4 bases and the J segment 2 bases; nucleotides outside the gene matches: 7. The germline CDR1 and CDR2 sequences are MNHEY and SMNVEV (reference sequence).

This clone was seen a single time. The J gene is TRBJ2-3, the V gene TRBV5-1; D call uncertain. The V gene's germline CDR1 is SGHRS and CDR2 YFSETQ. This CDR3 contains 15 residues. V was pared by 4 bases and J by 1 base, with 13 bases between. The CDR3 bases are TGCGCCAGCAGCCCGAATGGCCCCCGCACAGATACGCAGTATTTT. Translation gives CASSPNGPRTDTQYF.

The gene calls are TRBV5-4 and TRBJ1-1; 9 positions agree with TRBD1. Unmatched junction bases numbered 2, after V lost 0 bases and J lost 5 bases. Germline CDR1 reads SGHNT; CDR2 reads YYREEE (reference sequence). This CDR3 region has 14 residues. The CDR3 reads CASSLDRGLTEAFF. DNA for the CDR3: TGTGCCAGCAGCTTGGACAGGGGGCTAACTGAAGCTTTCTTT.

The V and J genes are TRBV30 and TRBJ1-2; 7 nucleotides line up with TRBD1. This CDR3 is 15 amino acids long. Germline V gives CDR1 GTSNPN, CDR2 SVGIG (reference sequence). V lost 2 bases, J lost 0 bases, and 6 bases stayed unmatched. The CDR3 DNA follows: TGTGCCTGGAGTCCCCGGGACAGAGCTAACTATGGCTACACCTTC. This gives the protein CAWSPRDRANYGYTF.

V is TRBV6-5 and J is TRBJ1-4, with TRBD1 identical over 9 bases. V shed 0 bases, J shed 6 bases, and the junction held 5 bases outside the gene matches. The CDR3 has 16 amino acids. Germline lookup yields CDR1 MNHEY and CDR2 SVGAGI. The CDR3 DNA is TGTGCCAGCAGTTACTCTACGACAGGGGGTTATGAAAAACTGTTTTTT. This translates into CASSYSTTGGYEKLFF.

The chain links TRBV30 to TRBJ1-6; 8 bases line up with TRBD1. CDR1 GTSNPN and CDR2 SVGIG come from the germline V gene (reference sequence). Trimming cost V 0 bases and J 10 bases; bases outside gene matches: 8. This CDR3 has 15 residues. The DNA for the CDR3 is TGTGCCTGGAGTGTGGGGCAGGGGGCGCGGTCACCCCTCCACTTT. As protein: CAWSVGQGARSPLHF.

The rearrangement links TRBV2 to TRBJ2-7; D gene uncertain. Per the germline V gene, CDR1 is SNHLY and CDR2 is FYNNEI. V lost 7 bases and J lost 1, with 14 bases in between. The CDR3 extends over 14 amino acids. CDR3 bases: TGTGCCAGCACGGCTGGGCGACCTTCCTACGAGCAGTACTTC. Protein product: CASTAGRPSYEQYF.

As regards this clone: The same CDR3 is also encoded by other DNA sequences in this sample. J is TRBJ1-1 and V is TRBV12-3 or TRBV12-4; D not certain. Trimming pared 1 base from V and 4 bases from J, leaving 7 bases between. This CDR3 is built from 13 residues. The CDR3 DNA follows: TGTGCCAGCAGTTTAGACCGCGGCACTGAAGCTTTCTTT. This codes for CASSLDRGTEAFF.

This clone was recorded once. V usage is TRBV2 and J usage is TRBJ1-5; 8 nucleotides line up with TRBD1. This CDR3 is built from 15 residues. The germline V gene encodes CDR1 SNHLY and CDR2 FYNNEI. V shed 7 bases, J shed 7 bases, and the junction held 12 bases outside the gene matches. The CDR3 DNA reads TGTGCCAGCAAGGTAGACAGGGGATTTTCCCAGCCCCAGCATTTT. Its translation: CASKVDRGFSQPQHF.

The chain has TRBV5-1 and TRBJ2-1, with D perhaps matching TRBD2 (5 bases). CDR1 and CDR2 (germline): SGHRS, YFSETQ. The CDR3 has 15 amino acids. V gave up 1 base and J gave up 5 bases, with 13 bases separating them. CDR3 sequence reads: CASSLNGNIDNEQFF. CDR3 bases: TGCGCCAGCAGCTTGAACGGGAATATTGACAATGAGCAGTTCTTC.

This chain links TRBV30 with TRBJ2-7; TRBD1 aligns across 8 bases. The CDR3 runs 15 residues. V lost 3 bases and J lost 5; bases outside the gene matches: 12. From germline, CDR1 is GTSNPN and CDR2 SVGIG (reference sequence). CDR3 amino acids: CAWSPRTGILNEQYF. CDR3 sequence (DNA): TGTGCCTGGAGCCCTCGGACAGGGATTCTCAACGAGCAGTACTTC.

V usage is TRBV30 and J usage is TRBJ1-5, with unresolved D. CDR1 and CDR2 from the germline V gene are GTSNPN and SVGIG (reference sequence). The CDR3 is 16 amino acids. V was trimmed by 0 bases and J by 0 bases, leaving 12 bases between them. CDR3 amino acids: CAWSVRSGTSNQPQHF. The CDR3 DNA reads as TGTGCCTGGAGTGTACGCTCAGGCACTAGCAATCAGCCCCAGCATTTT.